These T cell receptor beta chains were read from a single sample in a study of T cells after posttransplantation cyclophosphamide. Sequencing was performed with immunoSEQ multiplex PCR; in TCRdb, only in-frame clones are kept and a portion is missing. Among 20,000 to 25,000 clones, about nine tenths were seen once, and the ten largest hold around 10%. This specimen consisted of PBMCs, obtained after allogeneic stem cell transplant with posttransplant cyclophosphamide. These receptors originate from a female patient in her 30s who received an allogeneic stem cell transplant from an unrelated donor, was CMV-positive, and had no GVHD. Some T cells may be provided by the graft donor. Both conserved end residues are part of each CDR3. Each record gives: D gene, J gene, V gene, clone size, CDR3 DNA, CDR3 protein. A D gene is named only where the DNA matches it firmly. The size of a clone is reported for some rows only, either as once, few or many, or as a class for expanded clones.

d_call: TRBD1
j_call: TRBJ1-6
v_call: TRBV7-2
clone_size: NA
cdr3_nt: TGTGCCAGCAGCTTAGCGGACAGGGTAGGGTATAATTCACCCCTCCACTTT
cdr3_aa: CASSLADRVGYNSPLHF

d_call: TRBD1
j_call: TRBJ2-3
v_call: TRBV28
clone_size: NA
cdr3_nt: TGTGCCAGCAGTTTATTTCGGACAGGGTATGGCACAGATACGCAGTATTTT
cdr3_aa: CASSLFRTGYGTDTQYF

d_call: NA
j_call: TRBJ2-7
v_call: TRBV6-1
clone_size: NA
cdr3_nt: TGTGCCAGCAGTAAGTCGGGACTGTCCTACGAGCAGTACTTC
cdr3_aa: CASSKSGLSYEQYF

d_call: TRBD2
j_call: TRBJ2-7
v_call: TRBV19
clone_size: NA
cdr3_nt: TGTGCCAGTAGTATAGTGGCGGGGAGGGGCCGTTCTACCTACGAGCAGTACTTC
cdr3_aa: CASSIVAGRGRSTYEQYF

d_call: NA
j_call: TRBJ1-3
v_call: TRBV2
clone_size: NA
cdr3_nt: TGTGCCAGCAGGCGTGGAAACACCATATATTTT
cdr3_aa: CASRRGNTIYF

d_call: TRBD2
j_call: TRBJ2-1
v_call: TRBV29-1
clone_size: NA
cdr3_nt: TGCAGCGGCGGGGGTTATTATGAGCAGTTCTTC
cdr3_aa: CSGGGYYEQFF

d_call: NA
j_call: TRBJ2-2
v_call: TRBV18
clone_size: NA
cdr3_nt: TGTGCCAGCTCAGCTAGCTGGGAGACCGGGGAGCTGTTTTTT
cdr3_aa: CASSASWETGELFF

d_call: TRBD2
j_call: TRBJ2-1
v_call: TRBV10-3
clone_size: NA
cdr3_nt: TGTGCCATCAGTGAGTCTCCGACTAGCGGGGGAACCTACAATGAGCAGTTCTTC
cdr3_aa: CAISESPTSGGTYNEQFF

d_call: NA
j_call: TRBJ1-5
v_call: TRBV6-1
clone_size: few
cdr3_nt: TGTGCCAGCAGCGAGGGAGGGGCCAATCAGCCCCAGCATTTT
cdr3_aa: CASSEGGANQPQHF

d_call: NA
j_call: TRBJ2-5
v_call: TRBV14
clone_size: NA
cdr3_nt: TGTGCCAGCAGCCAAGTCGGAGGCCCGGAGACCCAGTACTTC
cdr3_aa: CASSQVGGPETQYF

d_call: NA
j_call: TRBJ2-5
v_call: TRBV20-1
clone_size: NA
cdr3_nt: TGCAGTAATTCGGGGGGCGAGACCCAGTACTTC
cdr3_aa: CSNSGGETQYF

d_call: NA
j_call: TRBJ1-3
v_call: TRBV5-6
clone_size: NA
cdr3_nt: TGTGCCAGCAGCTTCAGGGCAGGGAACTCTGGAAACACCATATATTTT
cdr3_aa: CASSFRAGNSGNTIYF

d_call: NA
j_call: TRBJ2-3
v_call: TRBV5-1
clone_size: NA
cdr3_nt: TGCGCCAGCAGCTTGTCGGCAGGGGACGGCACAGATACGCAGTATTTT
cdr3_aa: CASSLSAGDGTDTQYF

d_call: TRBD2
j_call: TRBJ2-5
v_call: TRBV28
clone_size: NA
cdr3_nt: TGTGCCAGCAGTTTAAGGGGACTAGCGGGGGGTGTCCAAGAGACCCAGTACTTC
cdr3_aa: CASSLRGLAGGVQETQYF

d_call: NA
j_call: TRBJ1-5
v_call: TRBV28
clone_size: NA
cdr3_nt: TGTGCCAGCAGCCCGGACACTTACAATCAGCCCCAGCATTTT
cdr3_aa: CASSPDTYNQPQHF

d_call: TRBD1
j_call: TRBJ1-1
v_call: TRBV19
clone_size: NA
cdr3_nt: TGTGCCAGTAGTAGGCACACCGGGACAGGAGACACTGAAGCTTTCTTT
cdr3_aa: CASSRHTGTGDTEAFF

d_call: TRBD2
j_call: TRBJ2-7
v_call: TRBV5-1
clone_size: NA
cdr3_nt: TGCGCCAGCAGCTTGGTAGCGGGGGGGCCCTACGAGCAGTACTTC
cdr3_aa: CASSLVAGGPYEQYF

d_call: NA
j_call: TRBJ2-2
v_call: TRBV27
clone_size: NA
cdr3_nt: TGTGCCAGCAGTTTCTCAGGGGTGGGTCTCGGGGAGCTGTTTTTT
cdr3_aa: CASSFSGVGLGELFF

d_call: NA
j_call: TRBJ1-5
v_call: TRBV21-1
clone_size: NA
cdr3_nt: TGTGCCAGCTTTCGGCGGGGGGCTCAGCCCCAGCATTTT
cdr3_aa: CASFRRGAQPQHF

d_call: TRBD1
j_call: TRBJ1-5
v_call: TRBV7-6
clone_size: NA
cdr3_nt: TGTGCCAGCAGCTTGGAGACAGGGCCCATTAATCAGCCCCAGCATTTT
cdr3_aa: CASSLETGPINQPQHF

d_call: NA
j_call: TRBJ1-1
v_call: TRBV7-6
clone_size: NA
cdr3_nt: TGTGCCAGCAGCTTAGGAGGGTCGAGGGACACTGAAGCTTTCTTT
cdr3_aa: CASSLGGSRDTEAFF

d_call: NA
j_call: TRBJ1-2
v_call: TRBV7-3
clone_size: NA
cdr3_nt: TGTGCCAGCAGCTTAATCCCGGGGTATGGCTACACCTTC
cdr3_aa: CASSLIPGYGYTF

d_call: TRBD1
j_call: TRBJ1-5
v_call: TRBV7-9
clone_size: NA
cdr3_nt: TGTGCCAGCAGCTTAGCAGGGGGCAAGAATCAGCCCCAGCATTTT
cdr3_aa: CASSLAGGKNQPQHF

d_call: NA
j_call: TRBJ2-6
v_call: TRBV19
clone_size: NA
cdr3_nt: TGTGCCAGTAGTCAACAGGGCCTCCGCTGGGGGGCCAACGTCCTGACTTTC
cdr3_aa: CASSQQGLRWGANVLTF

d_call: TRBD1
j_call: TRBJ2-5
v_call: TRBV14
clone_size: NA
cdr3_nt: TGTGCCAGCAGCCAAGGACGGACAGGGCGGCAAGAGACCCAGTACTTC
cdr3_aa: CASSQGRTGRQETQYF

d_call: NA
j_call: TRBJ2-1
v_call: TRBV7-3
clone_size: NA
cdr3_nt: TGTGCCAGCAGCTTAAATAGCAAGCGCGGCAGTGTGCAGTTCTTC
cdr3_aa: CASSLNSKRGSVQFF

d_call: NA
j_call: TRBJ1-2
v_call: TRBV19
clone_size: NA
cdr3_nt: TGTGCCAGTAGTATAGAGGACATGAGCTATGGCTACACCTTC
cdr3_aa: CASSIEDMSYGYTF

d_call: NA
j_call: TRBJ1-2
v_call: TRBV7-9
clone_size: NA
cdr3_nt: TGTGCCAGCAGTTCCTGGACAGTCAACTATGGCTACACCTTC
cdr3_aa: CASSSWTVNYGYTF

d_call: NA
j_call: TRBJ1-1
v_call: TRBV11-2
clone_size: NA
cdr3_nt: TGTGCCAGCAGCCCACGAATACAGTTAAACACTGAAGCTTTCTTT
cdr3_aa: CASSPRIQLNTEAFF

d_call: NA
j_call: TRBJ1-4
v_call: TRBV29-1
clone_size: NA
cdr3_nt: TGCAGCGCCGGACAGTCTTCTAAACTGTTTTTT
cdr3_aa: CSAGQSSKLFF

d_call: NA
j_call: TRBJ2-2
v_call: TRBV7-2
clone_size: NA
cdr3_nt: TGTGCCAGCAGCCGGTCTTGGGCGGGCAACACCGGGGAGCTGTTTTTT
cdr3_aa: CASSRSWAGNTGELFF

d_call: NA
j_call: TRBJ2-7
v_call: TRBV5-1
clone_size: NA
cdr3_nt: TGCGCCAGCAGGGGCCTCTCCTACGAGCAGTACTTC
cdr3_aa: CASRGLSYEQYF

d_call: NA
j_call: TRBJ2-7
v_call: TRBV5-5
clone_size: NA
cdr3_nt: TGTGCCAGCAGCCGGGTAGGGAGAGACGAGCAGTACTTC
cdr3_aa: CASSRVGRDEQYF

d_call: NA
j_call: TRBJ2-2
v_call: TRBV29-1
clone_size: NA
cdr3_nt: TGCAGCGTTGCGGCCGGGGAGCTGTTTTTT
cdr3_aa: CSVAAGELFF

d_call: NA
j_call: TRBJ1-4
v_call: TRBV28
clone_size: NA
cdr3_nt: TGTGCCAGCAGTCCACCGGGACAAGATAATGAAAAACTGTTTTTT
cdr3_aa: CASSPPGQDNEKLFF